This T cell receptor beta chain was identified during a study of PD-1 blockade in classical Hodgkin lymphoma. The protocol was immunoSEQ multiplex PCR, while the TCRdb copy is restricted to in-frame clones and leaves out a portion. The sample lists 5,500 to 7,500 clones; over 80% were seen once. Only one count was recorded for this clone. Germline CDR1 and CDR2: SGDLS and YYNGEE. This CDR3 is built from 16 residues. Trimming removed 2 bases from V and 1 base from J, with 15 bases in between. The time point denotes: cycle 4 day 1 (C4D1), after less than 7 weeks of nivolumab. All patients experienced relapse after autologous stem cell transplantation, and brentuximab vedotin exposure was variable.

This specimen was peripheral blood mononuclear cells (PBMCs), taken before the fourth cycle of nivolumab. V usage is TRBV9 and J usage is TRBJ2-5; D could derive from TRBD1 or TRBD2 (5 bases each). This sequence originates from a human donor with classical Hodgkin lymphoma. The DNA of the CDR3 is TGTGCCAGCAGCGTGGCCTCCCGAGGGGTCCAAGAGACCCAGTACTTC. Amino acids: CASSVASRGVQETQYF.